This TCR beta chain was recovered during a study (dated by TCRdb to between 2014 and 2017). Looking at the study overall: The study tested whether tumor-infiltrating Tregs in breast cancer are recruited from blood Tregs or converted in situ from other CD4+ T cell subsets. Overall results and qualifications from the work: In terms of TCR gene usage, tumor memory CD4+ T cells clustered together with blood and lymph node memory CD4+ cells, as well as with lymph node naive CD4+ cells. Validation in the larger cohort was restricted to a single TCR beta V-J rearrangement rather than whole repertoires. The greatest overlap of tumor-infiltrating Treg TCR alpha and beta sequences was with tumor naive CD4+ T cells, followed next by blood naive CD4+ T cells.

CD4+CD25+CD127-/low cells were isolated as Tregs. Tregs, naive and memory CD4+ T cells from tumor, blood and ipsilateral draining lymph nodes of about five breast cancer patients underwent full-length TCR alpha and beta sequencing. Ficoll density gradient centrifugation was used to isolate mononuclear cells from either lymph nodes or roughly 50 ml of peripheral blood. FACS confirmed that the sorted cell populations were more than 90% pure. This clonotype is assessed as medium-sized (0.01 to 0.1%). The target of this receptor is not known. No quality values exist for individual bases; no much larger clone is one base distant. Inclusive of the bounding cysteine and phenylalanine, the CDR3 is 13 residues long. The sequence is cut down to CDR3 DNA, 39 bases in frame from base 1. Deletion took 7 bases off V and 1 base off J, with a span of 10 bases between the germline ends. In the germline V gene, CDR1 corresponds to KGHDR and CDR2 to SFDVKD.

Full-length TCR variable regions were amplified by 5' RACE PCR with constant-region reverse primers, and semi-nested PCR with Nested Universal Primer A was subsequently performed. Using the ReliaPrep RNA Cell Miniprep System, total RNA was extracted, and the SMARTer RACE 5'/3' Kit was then used to reverse transcribe the RNA into 5'RACE-ready cDNA. Multiplex adaptors were used to barcode full-length TCR alpha and beta libraries, and the barcoded libraries were sequenced on an Illumina MiSeq. Processing in the source paper ran as follows. For each of nine subset-tissue groups, sequencing data from the five patients were pooled, and the groups were then compared using unsupervised clustering of TCR gene usage. The Morisita-Horn index was used to calculate repertoire similarity, with shared sequences weighted according to their contribution to each repertoire. TCRdb trimmed public reads at Q25 via fastp, called clones via MiXCR and kept in-frame beta chains. Rows are unified per CDR3 protein, each entry keeping the most common DNA and genes. The V and J calls reflect TCRdb's pipeline rather than the authors' work. This sample has 10,000 or so distinct CDR3 sequences in its table, and approximately 24% of those were observed once. The ten most abundant clones make up more than 2.5% of the sample.

The TCR comes from a female donor with breast cancer. Material for sequencing was Tregs sorted from blood. The chain was built from TRBV24-1 and TRBJ2-7, with no confident D gene call. CDR3 reads: CATSPKWSYEQYF. The base sequence is TGTGCCACCAGCCCCAAATGGTCCTACGAGCAGTACTTC.